Here is one T cell receptor (beta chain) with its context. This table comes from immunoSEQ multiplex PCR, and its TCRdb copy is limited to in-frame clones, with some not included. The top ten clones hold more than 3.5% of a sample with around 150,000 clones, roughly 80% of them seen once. The sample originates from a study of blood T cell repertoires in COVID-19. About the research overall: Sites in the United States, Italy and Spain provided acute and convalescent COVID-19 samples. Sources were T cells, B-cell-depleted T cells, or PBMCs; the material itself was cDNA or gDNA.

CDR3 length: 13 residues. The germline V and J ends were trimmed by 4 bases and 8 bases, with 12 bases remaining between them. Germline assignment: CDR1 SGHNT and CDR2 YYREEE (reference sequence). The chain links TRBV5-4 to TRBJ1-4; D ambiguous. Sequenced: peripheral blood. The clonotype comes from an older woman with acute or convalescent COVID-19. This chain's CDR3 is CASSRAAGEKLFF. In DNA, the CDR3 is TGTGCCAGCAGCCGTGCGGCGGGAGAAAAACTGTTTTTT.